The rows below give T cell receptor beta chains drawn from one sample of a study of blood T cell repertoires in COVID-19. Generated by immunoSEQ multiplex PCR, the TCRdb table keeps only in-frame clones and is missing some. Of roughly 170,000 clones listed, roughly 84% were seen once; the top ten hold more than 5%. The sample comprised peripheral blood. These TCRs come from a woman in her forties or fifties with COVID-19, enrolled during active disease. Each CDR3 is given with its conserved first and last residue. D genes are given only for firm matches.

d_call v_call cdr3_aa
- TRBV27 CASTRGGGLVNEQFF
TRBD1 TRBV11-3 CASSSRDSPYNEQFF
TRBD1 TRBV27 CASSHDRGRPEAFF
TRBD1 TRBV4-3 CASLDRWGSGNTIYF
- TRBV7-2 CASSLALSGGRSYNSPLHF
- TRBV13 CASSKPQGFIMNTEAFF
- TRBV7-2 CASSTPAGDTQYF
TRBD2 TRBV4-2 CASSQESSGGAPGELFF
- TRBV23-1 CASSHGVGGSLYEQYF
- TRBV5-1 CASSVTTGQTQYF
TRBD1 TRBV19 CASSPTGVTEAFF
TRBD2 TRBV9 CASSVGTSGGVLEQYF
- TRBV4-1 CASSHLFGHGGETQYF
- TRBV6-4 CASSEVGNGEQFF
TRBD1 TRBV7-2 CASSFGQGATYNSPLHF
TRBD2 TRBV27 CASRAGGLNEQFF
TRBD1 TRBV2 CASLTGRAEQYF
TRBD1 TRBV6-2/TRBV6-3 CASSRVWTGDSPLHF
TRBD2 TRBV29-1 CSVEEGRGETQYF
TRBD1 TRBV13 CASRKGQGPFSGANVLTF
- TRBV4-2 CASSQDQGNYGYTF
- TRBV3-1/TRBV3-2 CASSPGGVGYTF
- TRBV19 CASINLFEAFF
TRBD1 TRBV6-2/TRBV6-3 CASSPPGQGSNYGYTF
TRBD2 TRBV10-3 CAIRGDTTSGGHYNEQFF
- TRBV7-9 CASSLAGSNEKLFF
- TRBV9 CASSVSRDNYEQYF
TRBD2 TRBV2 CASTRAGGYTDTQYF
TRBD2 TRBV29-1 CSVPLAGVHEQYF
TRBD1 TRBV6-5 CAIKGQYYYEQYF
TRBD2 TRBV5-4 CASSLGVAGVVDTQYF
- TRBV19 CASSRGSAGVPPADTQYF
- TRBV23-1 CASSPLGGHTF
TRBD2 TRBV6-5 CASTPGGSYNEQFF
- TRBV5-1 CASSLVGSTEAFF
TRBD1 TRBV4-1 CASSQDRTGGETQYF
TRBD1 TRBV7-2 CASSPDREGAFF
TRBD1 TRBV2 CASSGPGQNEQFF
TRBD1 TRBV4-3 CASSQETGIFETQYF
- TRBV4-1 CASSQVSGGSNQPQHF
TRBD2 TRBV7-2 CASSLGVAGGAIQYF
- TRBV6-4 CASSDSHRVREKLFF
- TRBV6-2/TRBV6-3 CASSYKPGDSYEQYF
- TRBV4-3 CASSQDRAGNQPQHF
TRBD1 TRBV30 CAWSPGQGLPQHF
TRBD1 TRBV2 CASRAGTGGTEAFF
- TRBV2 CASSEAQAPNYGYTF
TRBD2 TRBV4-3 CASSHAGTNTIPTQFF
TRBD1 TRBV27 CASSFGTGGHYGYTF
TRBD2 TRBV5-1 CASSSTSSAGELFF
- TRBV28 CASSLSYLRAQHF
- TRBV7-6 CASSPREGGDEKLFF
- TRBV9 CASSVGPGGSYEQYF